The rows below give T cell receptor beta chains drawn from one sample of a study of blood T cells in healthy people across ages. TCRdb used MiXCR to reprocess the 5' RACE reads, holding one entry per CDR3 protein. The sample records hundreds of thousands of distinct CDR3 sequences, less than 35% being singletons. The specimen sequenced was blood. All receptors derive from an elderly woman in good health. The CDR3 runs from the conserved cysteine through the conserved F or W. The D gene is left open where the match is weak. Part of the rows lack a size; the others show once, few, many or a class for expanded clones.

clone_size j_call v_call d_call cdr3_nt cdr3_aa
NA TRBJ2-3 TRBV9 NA TGTGCCAGCAGCGGAGGCCTAGGATGGGATACGCAGTATTTT CASSGGLGWDTQYF
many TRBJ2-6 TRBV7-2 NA TGTGCCAGCAGCTTAGGGGGTTTGGGGGCCAACGTCCTGACTTTC CASSLGGLGANVLTF
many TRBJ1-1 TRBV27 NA TGTGCCAGCGCTACCCACTGGAACACTGAAGCTTTCTTT CASATHWNTEAFF
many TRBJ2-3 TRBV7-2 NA TGTGCCAGCAGCTTAGGGCCCCTAGGCGGTATCACAGATACGCAGTATTTT CASSLGPLGGITDTQYF
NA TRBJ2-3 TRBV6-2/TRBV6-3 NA TGTGCCAGCAACTCACCCAGGACCCGGGGGACAGATACGCAGTATTTT CASNSPRTRGTDTQYF
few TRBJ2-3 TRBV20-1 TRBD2 TGCAGTGCTAGAGATAACGAGAGACTAGCGGGGGGCACAGATACGCAGTATTTT CSARDNERLAGGTDTQYF
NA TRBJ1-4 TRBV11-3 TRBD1 TGTGCCAGCAGCCTAAGGGGGCGGGGAGAAAAACTGTTTTTT CASSLRGRGEKLFF
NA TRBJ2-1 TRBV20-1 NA TGCAGTGCTACCTCTAAAAGCTCCTACAATGAGCAGTTCTTC CSATSKSSYNEQFF
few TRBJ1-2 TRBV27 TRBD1 TGTGCCAGCAGTTTATTTGGGGACAGGGTCTATGGCTACACCTTC CASSLFGDRVYGYTF
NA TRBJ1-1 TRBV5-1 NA TGCGCCAGCAGCTGGGGGGGCGAAGGCACTGAAGCTTTCTTT CASSWGGEGTEAFF
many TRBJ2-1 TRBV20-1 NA TGCAGTGCTAGTGTAAGGCGAAATGAGCAGTTCTTC CSASVRRNEQFF
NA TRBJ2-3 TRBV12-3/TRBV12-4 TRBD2 TGTGCCAGCAGTTTGGGGGGTAGCGGGGGGTCCACAGATACGCAGTATTTT CASSLGGSGGSTDTQYF
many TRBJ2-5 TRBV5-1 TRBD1 TGCGCCAGCAGCGAGACAGGGGGTCCGAGGGAGACCCAGTACTTC CASSETGGPRETQYF
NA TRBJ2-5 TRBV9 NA TGTGCCAGCAGCGTAGGGGCAGTGGGGGGTCGGGAGACCCAGTACTTC CASSVGAVGGRETQYF
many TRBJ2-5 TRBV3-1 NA TGTGCCAGCAGCCCCAGACACGGCGCAGAGACCCAGTACTTC CASSPRHGAETQYF
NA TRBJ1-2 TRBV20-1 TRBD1 TGCAGTGCTAGACGGGACAGGGGCGACACCTTC CSARRDRGDTF
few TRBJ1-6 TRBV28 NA TGTGCCAGCAACAATAATTCACCCCTCCACTTT CASNNNSPLHF
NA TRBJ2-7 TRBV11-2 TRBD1 TGTGCCGTCTCGTCTCAGGGGGCATGGGAGCAGTACTTC CAVSSQGAWEQYF
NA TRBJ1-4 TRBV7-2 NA TGTGCCAGCAGCAGGAGACAGTTAACTAATGAAAGACTGTTTTTT CASSRRQLTNERLFF
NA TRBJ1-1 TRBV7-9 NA TGTGCCAGCAGCTTGGGAGGTTCCGACACTGAAGCTTTCTTT CASSLGGSDTEAFF
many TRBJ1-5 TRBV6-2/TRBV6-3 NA TGTGCCAGCAGTTACAAAGGCTATCGTAGCAATCAGCCCCAGCATTTT CASSYKGYRSNQPQHF
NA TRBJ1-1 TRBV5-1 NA TGCGCCAGCAGCTTGGAGGCCGGGGTCGTGAACACTGAAGCTTTCTTT CASSLEAGVVNTEAFF
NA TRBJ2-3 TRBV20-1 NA TGCAGTGCTGCTCGGGTCGCAGATACGCAGTATTTT CSAARVADTQYF
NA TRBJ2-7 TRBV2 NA TGTGCCAGCTCACCTTTGGGAACCTACAACTCCTACGAGCAGTACTTC CASSPLGTYNSYEQYF
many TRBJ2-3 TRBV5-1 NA TGCGCCAGCAGCTCGGGGGCTAGCGGAATGACAGATACGCAGTATTTT CASSSGASGMTDTQYF
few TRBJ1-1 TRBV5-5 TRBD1 TGTGCCAGCAGCTCAGGGACAGGGGAAAAATTTTTCTTT CASSSGTGEKFFF
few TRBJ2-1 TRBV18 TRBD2 TGTGCCAGCTCACGGCCCGGGACTACCAATGAGCAGTTCTTC CASSRPGTTNEQFF
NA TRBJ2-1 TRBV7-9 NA TGTGCCAGCAGGGCAGGATCGGGATGGGATGAGCAGTTCTTC CASRAGSGWDEQFF
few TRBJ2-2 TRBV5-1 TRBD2 TGCGCCAGCAGCCCGACTAGCGGGGCTTGGAACACCGGGGAGCTGTTTTTT CASSPTSGAWNTGELFF
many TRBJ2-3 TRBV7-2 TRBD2 TGTGCCAGCAGCTTAGCTAGCGGGGGGTCAGATACGCAGTATTTT CASSLASGGSDTQYF
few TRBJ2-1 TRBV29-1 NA TGCAGCGTTGTGGGGGCGGGGGATGAGCAGTTCTTC CSVVGAGDEQFF
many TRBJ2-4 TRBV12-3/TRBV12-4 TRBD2 TGTGCCAGCAGTGTAGCGGGGGTGGCAAACATTCAGTACTTC CASSVAGVANIQYF
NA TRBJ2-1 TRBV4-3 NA TGCGCCAGCAGCCAAGATGTCGCCCCCCATGTTGTAGGCCGTGAGCAGTTCTTC CASSQDVAPHVVGREQFF
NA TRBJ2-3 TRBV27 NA TGTGCCAGCAGTTTATTCAGGGTCACAGATACGCAGTATTTT CASSLFRVTDTQYF
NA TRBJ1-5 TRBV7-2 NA TGTGCCAGCAGCTTGTACAACAGCAATCAGCCCCAGCATTTT CASSLYNSNQPQHF